The rows below give T cell receptor beta chains drawn from one sample of a study of blood T cells in healthy people across ages. TCRdb reprocessed the 5' RACE reads with MiXCR, giving one entry per CDR3 protein. The repertoire holds around 400,000 distinct CDR3 sequences, with about 52% as singletons. The sample consisted of blood. The receptors were sampled from a man between 60 and 75 years old in good health. The CDR3 runs from the conserved cysteine through the conserved F or W. The D gene is left open where the match is weak. A row's size may be missing; if present it is once, few, many or a size class.

clone size	V gene	J gene	D gene	CDR3 protein	CDR3 DNA
.	TRBV9	TRBJ2-5	TRBD2	CASSDSRTSGSPETQYF	TGTGCCAGCAGCGACAGCAGGACTAGCGGGAGTCCAGAGACCCAGTACTTC
few	TRBV6-5	TRBJ2-7	TRBD2	CASSYSIGLAGDSYEQYF	TGTGCCAGCAGTTACTCGATTGGATTAGCGGGAGACTCCTACGAGCAGTACTTC
.	TRBV28	TRBJ2-7	.	CASSLPQGSLREQYF	TGTGCCAGCAGTTTACCCCAGGGGAGTTTACGTGAGCAGTACTTC
.	TRBV20-1	TRBJ2-6	.	CSAPDAVANVLTF	TGCAGTGCCCCCGACGCCGTGGCCAACGTCCTGACTTTC
few	TRBV5-1	TRBJ1-2	.	CASSLADFNYGYTF	TGCGCCAGCAGCTTGGCAGACTTTAACTATGGCTACACCTTC
many	TRBV11-2	TRBJ2-3	.	CASSHTDTQYF	TGTGCCAGCAGCCACACAGATACGCAGTATTTT
.	TRBV20-1	TRBJ2-1	TRBD2	CSARVAGGGFYNEQFF	TGCAGTGCTAGAGTGGCCGGCGGGGGTTTCTACAATGAGCAGTTCTTC
.	TRBV20-1	TRBJ1-1	.	CSAQRTNTEAFF	TGCAGTGCCCAGAGAACTAACACTGAAGCTTTCTTT
.	TRBV7-9	TRBJ2-5	.	CASSPRAEETQYF	TGTGCCAGCAGCCCCAGGGCCGAGGAGACCCAGTACTTC
.	TRBV9	TRBJ2-5	TRBD2	CASSVATTSGKEEQYF	TGTGCCAGCAGCGTAGCTACGACTAGCGGGAAGGAAGAGCAGTACTTC
.	TRBV5-1	TRBJ1-6	.	CASSAGGQGPLHF	TGCGCCAGCAGCGCCGGGGGGCAGGGACCCCTCCACTTT
.	TRBV6-1	TRBJ1-5	.	CASGEGSHQPQHF	TGTGCCAGCGGTGAAGGATCCCATCAGCCCCAGCATTTT
few	TRBV7-3	TRBJ2-7	TRBD2	CASSSRVAGGNEQYF	TGTGCCAGCAGCTCCCGGGTAGCGGGAGGTAATGAGCAGTACTTC
once	TRBV30	TRBJ2-5	TRBD2	CAWRGGSREQYF	TGTGCCTGGAGGGGCGGGAGCCGTGAGCAGTACTTC
.	TRBV2	TRBJ2-7	.	CASRVDTYEQYF	TGTGCCAGCAGGGTTGACACCTACGAGCAGTACTTC
.	TRBV13	TRBJ2-5	TRBD2	CASSYGLAVQETQYF	TGTGCCAGCAGCTACGGACTAGCGGTCCAAGAGACCCAGTACTTC
few	TRBV20-1	TRBJ1-2	.	CSARELRGDYGYTF	TGCAGTGCTAGAGAACTCAGGGGCGACTATGGCTACACCTTC
.	TRBV7-3	TRBJ2-3	.	CASSLDPAPPDTQYF	TGTGCCAGCAGCTTAGACCCCGCTCCCCCAGATACGCAGTATTTT
.	TRBV25-1	TRBJ2-3	.	CASRDSKRGDTQYF	TGTGCCAGCAGGGATTCAAAACGGGGGGATACGCAGTATTTT
.	TRBV3-1	TRBJ2-7	.	CASSREHERSEQYF	TGTGCCAGCAGCCGCGAGCACGAGAGGTCCGAGCAGTACTTC
.	TRBV19	TRBJ2-5	TRBD2	CASRPGLAGQETQYF	TGTGCCAGTAGACCGGGGCTAGCGGGGCAAGAGACCCAGTACTTC
once	TRBV27	TRBJ1-2	.	CASSLYAGQHYGYTF	TGTGCCAGCAGTTTATACGCGGGACAACACTATGGCTACACCTTC
once	TRBV20-1	TRBJ1-2	.	CSARGDLWDYGYTF	TGCAGTGCCAGAGGGGACTTATGGGACTATGGCTACACCTTC
.	TRBV4-3	TRBJ1-1	.	CASSQGARNTEAFF	TGCGCCAGCAGCCAAGGTGCCCGGAACACTGAAGCTTTCTTT
.	TRBV5-6	TRBJ2-3	.	CASSLVVGEGDTQYF	TGTGCCAGCAGCTTGGTCGTGGGAGAGGGAGATACGCAGTATTTT
.	TRBV3-1	TRBJ1-2	TRBD1	CASSLPDRGNGYTF	TGTGCCAGCAGCCTCCCGGACAGGGGGAATGGCTACACCTTC
.	TRBV27	TRBJ2-7	TRBD2	CASSLFGGSGGRYEQYF	TGTGCCAGCAGTTTATTCGGGGGTAGCGGGGGCCGCTACGAGCAGTACTTC
many	TRBV10-2	TRBJ1-5	.	CASSESHSNQPQHF	TGCGCCAGCAGTGAGTCGCATAGCAATCAGCCCCAGCATTTT
few	TRBV7-4	TRBJ2-5	TRBD2	CASSFTLAGGLETQYF	TGTGCCAGCAGCTTCACACTAGCGGGGGGGCTGGAGACCCAGTACTTC
.	TRBV12-2	TRBJ2-7	.	CASRSESNRDQKVYEQYF	TGTGCAAGTCGCTCGGAAAGTAACAGAGATCAAAAAGTTTACGAGCAGTACTTC
many	TRBV20-1	TRBJ1-2	TRBD1	CSASRTGDMWGYTF	TGCAGTGCTTCTCGGACAGGTGACATGTGGGGCTACACCTTC
few	TRBV7-2	TRBJ2-6	.	CASSLVGGAGGANVLTF	TGTGCCAGCAGCTTAGTTGGAGGGGCGGGAGGGGCCAACGTCCTGACTTTC
.	TRBV6-5	TRBJ2-7	.	CASSYGSGPSTYEQYF	TGTGCCAGCAGTTACGGGTCGGGACCCTCCACCTACGAGCAGTACTTC
.	TRBV7-2	TRBJ2-7	TRBD1	CASSFTPGQGYEQYF	TGTGCCAGCAGCTTTACCCCGGGACAGGGCTACGAGCAGTACTTC
.	TRBV12-3/TRBV12-4	TRBJ1-5	TRBD1	CASSDRGNQPQHF	TGTGCCAGCAGCGACAGGGGCAATCAGCCCCAGCATTTT